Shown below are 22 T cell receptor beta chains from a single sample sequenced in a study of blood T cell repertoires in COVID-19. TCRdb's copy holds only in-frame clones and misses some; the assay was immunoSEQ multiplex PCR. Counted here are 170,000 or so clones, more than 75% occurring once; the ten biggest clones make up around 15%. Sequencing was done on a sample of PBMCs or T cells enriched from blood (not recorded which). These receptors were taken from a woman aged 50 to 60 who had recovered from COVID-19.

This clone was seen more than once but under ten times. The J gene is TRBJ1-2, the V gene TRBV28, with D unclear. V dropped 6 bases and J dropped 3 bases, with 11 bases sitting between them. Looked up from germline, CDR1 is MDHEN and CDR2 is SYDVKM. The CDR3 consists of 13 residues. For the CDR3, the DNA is TGTGCCAGCAGCTCCTCGGTAGACTATGGCTACACCTTC. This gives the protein CASSSSVDYGYTF.

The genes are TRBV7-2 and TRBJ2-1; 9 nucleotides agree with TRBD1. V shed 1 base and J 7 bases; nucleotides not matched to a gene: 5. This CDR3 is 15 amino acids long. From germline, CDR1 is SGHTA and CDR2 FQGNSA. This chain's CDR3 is CASSLVTGGRNEQFF. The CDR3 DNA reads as TGTGCCAGCAGCTTAGTCACAGGGGGCCGAAATGAGCAGTTCTTC.

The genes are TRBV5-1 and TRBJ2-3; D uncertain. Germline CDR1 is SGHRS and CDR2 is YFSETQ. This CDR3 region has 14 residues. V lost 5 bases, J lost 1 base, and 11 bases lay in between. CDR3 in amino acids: CASSTAGGTDTQYF. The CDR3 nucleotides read TGCGCCAGCAGTACGGCAGGTGGCACAGATACGCAGTATTTT.

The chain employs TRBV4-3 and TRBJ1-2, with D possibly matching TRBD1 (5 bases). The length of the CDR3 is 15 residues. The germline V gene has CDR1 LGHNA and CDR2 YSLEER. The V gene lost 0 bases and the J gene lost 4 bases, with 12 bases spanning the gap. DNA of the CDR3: TGCGCCAGCAGCCAAGATTCAGGGCAGGCCTATGGCTACACCTTC. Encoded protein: CASSQDSGQAYGYTF.

CDR3 residues: CASSARPGTSSGELFF. CDR3 sequence (DNA): TGTGCCAGCAGCGCGAGACCCGGGACTAGCTCCGGGGAGCTGTTTTTT. This chain links TRBV11-2 with TRBJ2-2; 9 nucleotides agree with TRBD2. The junction had 10 bases not matched to a gene; V was cut back by 5 bases and J by 6 bases. Germline CDR1 is SGHAT and CDR2 is FQNNGV. The CDR3 sequence is 16 residues long. The full variable domain, its missing parts supplied by reference TRBV11-2 and TRBJ2-2, is EAGVAQSPRYKIIEKRQSVAFWCNPISGHATLYWYQQILGQGPKLLIQFQNNGVVDDSQLPKDRFSAERLKGVDSTLKIQPAKLEDSAVYLCASSARPGTSSGELFFGEGSRLTVL.

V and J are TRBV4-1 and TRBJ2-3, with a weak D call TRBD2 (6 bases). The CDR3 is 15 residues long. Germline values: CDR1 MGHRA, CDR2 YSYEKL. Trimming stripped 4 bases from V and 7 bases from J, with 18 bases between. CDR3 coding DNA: TGCGCCAGCAGCCGCGGGACCCCGCTTGGAAATACGCAGTATTTT. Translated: CASSRGTPLGNTQYF.

CDR3 DNA sequence: TGTGCCAGCGGAGGGACTGTCAACTATGGCTACACCTTC. It yields the protein CASGGTVNYGYTF. The V gene is TRBV27, the J gene TRBJ1-2, with D perhaps matching TRBD1 (5 bases). V gave up 8 bases and J gave up 2 bases, with 12 bases separating them. This CDR3 contains 13 residues. Germline CDR1 reads MNHEY; CDR2 reads SMNVEV (reference sequence).

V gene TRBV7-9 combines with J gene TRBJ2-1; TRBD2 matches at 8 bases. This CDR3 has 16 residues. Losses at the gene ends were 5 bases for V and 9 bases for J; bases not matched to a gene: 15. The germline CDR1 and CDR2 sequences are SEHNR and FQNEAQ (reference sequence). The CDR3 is CASSTTAGTRNGEQFF. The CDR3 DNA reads TGTGCCAGCAGCACGACGGCCGGGACTAGAAATGGTGAGCAGTTCTTC.

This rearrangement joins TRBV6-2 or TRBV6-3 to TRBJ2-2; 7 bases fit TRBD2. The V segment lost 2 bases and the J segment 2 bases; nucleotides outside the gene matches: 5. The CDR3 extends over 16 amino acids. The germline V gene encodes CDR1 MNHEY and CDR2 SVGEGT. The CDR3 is CASSYRASGNTGELFF. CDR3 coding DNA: TGTGCCAGCAGTTACAGGGCTAGCGGTAACACCGGGGAGCTGTTTTTT.

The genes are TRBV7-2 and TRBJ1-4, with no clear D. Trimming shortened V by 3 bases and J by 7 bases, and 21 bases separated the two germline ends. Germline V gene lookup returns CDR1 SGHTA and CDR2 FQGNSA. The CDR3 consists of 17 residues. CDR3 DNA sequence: TGTGCCAGCAGCTTGGGTACACTTGTGAGGGAAAGTGAAAAACTGTTTTTT. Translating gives CASSLGTLVRESEKLFF.

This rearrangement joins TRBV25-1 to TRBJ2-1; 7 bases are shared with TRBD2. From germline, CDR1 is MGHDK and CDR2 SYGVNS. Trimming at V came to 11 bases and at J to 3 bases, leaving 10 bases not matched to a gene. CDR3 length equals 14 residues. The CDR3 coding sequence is TGTGCCGTAGGGGACCGGGAGGTCTACAATGAGCAGTTCTTC. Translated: CAVGDREVYNEQFF.

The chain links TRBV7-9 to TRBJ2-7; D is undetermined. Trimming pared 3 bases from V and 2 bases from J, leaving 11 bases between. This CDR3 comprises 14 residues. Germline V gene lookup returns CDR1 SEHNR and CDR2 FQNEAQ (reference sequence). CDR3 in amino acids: CASSFDKSAYEQYF. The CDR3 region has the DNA TGTGCCAGCAGCTTTGACAAATCGGCCTACGAGCAGTACTTC.

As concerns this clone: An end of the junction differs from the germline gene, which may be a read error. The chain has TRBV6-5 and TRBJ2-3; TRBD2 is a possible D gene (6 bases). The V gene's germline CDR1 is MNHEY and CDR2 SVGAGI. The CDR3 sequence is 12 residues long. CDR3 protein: CASSWGADTQYF. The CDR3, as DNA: TGTGCCAGTAGTTGGGGGGCAGATACGCAGTATTTT.

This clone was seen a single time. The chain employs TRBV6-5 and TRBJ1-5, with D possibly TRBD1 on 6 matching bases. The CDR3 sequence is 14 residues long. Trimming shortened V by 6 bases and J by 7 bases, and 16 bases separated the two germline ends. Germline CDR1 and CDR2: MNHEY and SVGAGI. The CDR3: CASRPEQGTQPQHF. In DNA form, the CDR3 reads TGTGCCAGCAGACCGGAACAGGGTACCCAGCCCCAGCATTTT.

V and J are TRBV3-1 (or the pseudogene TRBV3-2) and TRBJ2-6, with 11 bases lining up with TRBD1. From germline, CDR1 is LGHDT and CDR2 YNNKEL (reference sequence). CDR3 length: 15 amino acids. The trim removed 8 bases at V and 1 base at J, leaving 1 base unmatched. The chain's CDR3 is CASGQGASGANVLTF. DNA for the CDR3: TGTGCCAGCGGACAGGGGGCTTCTGGGGCCAACGTCCTGACTTTC.

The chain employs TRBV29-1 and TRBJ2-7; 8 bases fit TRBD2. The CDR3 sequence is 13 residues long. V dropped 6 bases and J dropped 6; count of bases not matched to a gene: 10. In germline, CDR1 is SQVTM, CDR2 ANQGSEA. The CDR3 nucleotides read TGCAGCGTCTCCGGGGGGGCAGTCCGCGAGCAGTACTTC. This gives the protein CSVSGGAVREQYF.

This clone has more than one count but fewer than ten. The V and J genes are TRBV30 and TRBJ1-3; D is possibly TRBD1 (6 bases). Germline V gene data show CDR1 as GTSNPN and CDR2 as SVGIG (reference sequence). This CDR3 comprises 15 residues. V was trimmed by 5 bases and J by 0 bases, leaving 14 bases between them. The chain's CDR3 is CAWGAGASSGNTIYF. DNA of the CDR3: TGTGCCTGGGGGGCAGGGGCCAGCTCTGGAAACACCATATATTTT.

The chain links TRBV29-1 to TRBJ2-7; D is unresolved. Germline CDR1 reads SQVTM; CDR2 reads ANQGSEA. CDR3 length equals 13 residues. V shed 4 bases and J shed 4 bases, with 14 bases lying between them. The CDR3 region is CSVVSAFRYEQYF. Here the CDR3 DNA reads TGCAGCGTTGTCTCCGCTTTTCGGTACGAGCAGTACTTC.

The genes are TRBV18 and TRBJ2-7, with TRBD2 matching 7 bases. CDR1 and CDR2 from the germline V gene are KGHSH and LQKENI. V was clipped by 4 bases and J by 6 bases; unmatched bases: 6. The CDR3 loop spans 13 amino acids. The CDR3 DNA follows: TGTGCCAGCTCACTGGCCCCGGGGGGCGAGCAGTACTTC. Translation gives CASSLAPGGEQYF. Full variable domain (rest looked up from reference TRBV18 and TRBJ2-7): NAGVMQNPRHLVRRRGQEARLRCSPMKGHSHVYWYRQLPEEGLKFMVYLQKENIIDESGMPKERFSAEFPKEGPSILRIQQVVRGDSAAYFCASSLAPGGEQYFGPGTRLTVT.

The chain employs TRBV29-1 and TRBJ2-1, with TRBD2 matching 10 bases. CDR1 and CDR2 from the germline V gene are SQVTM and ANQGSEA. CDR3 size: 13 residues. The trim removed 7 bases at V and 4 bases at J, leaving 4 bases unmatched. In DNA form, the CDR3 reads TGCAGCGGGGCTAGCGGGAGTTACAATGAGCAGTTCTTC. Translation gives CSGASGSYNEQFF.

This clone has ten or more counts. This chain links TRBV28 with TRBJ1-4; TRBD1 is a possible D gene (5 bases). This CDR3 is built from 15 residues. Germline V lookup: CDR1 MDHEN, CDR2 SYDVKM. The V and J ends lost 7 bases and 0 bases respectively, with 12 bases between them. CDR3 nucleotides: TGTGCCAGCATCCGACAGCTATCAACTAATGAAAAACTGTTTTTT. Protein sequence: CASIRQLSTNEKLFF.

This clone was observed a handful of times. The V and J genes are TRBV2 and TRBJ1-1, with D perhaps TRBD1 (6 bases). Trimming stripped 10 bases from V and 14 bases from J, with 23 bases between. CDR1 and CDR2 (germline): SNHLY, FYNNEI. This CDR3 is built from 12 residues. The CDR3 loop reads CATEDFSQGRFF. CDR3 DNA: TGTGCCACAGAAGATTTCTCACAGGGTCGATTCTTT.